This TCR beta chain appears in the sequencing data of a study of T cell responses to AZD1222 COVID-19 vaccine. V was shortened by 3 bases and J by 6 bases, with 16 bases between the two germline ends. Germline V gives CDR1 LNHDA, CDR2 SQIVND (reference sequence). This CDR3 comprises 15 residues. General observations from the study: At baseline, just five or six AZD1222 recipients tested seropositive.

The table came from immunoSEQ multiplex PCR; TCRdb's copy has only in-frame clones and leaves some out. The sample has about 120,000 clones; under 85% are singletons. Concerning this clone itself: Antigen unknown.

The receptor was isolated from an adult in good health. Sequenced material: peripheral blood, taken on day 0 of AZD1222 vaccination. This chain joins TRBV19 and TRBJ2-3; D may correspond to TRBD1 or TRBD2 (6 bases each). The CDR3 reads CASSISAGGPDTQYF. The DNA for the CDR3 is TGTGCCAGTAGTATTAGCGCCGGGGGCCCGGATACGCAGTATTTT.